This T cell receptor (beta chain) was captured by sequencing in a study of blood T cell repertoires in COVID-19. In the original workflow: The authors estimated nucleated cell counts from reference gene primer amplification. Profiled with immunoSEQ multiplex PCR; TCRdb holds only in-frame clones, not every one. That table furnishes V, J and clone size, whereas the DNA furnished D and trimming. The table shows 120,000 or so clones, with around 81% occurring only once. V was trimmed by 0 bases and J by 6 bases, leaving 11 bases between them. The germline V gene encodes CDR1 MDHEN and CDR2 SYDVKM. This CDR3 has 14 amino acids.

The sequence derives from a man aged 60 to 69 with acute or convalescent COVID-19. The sample was peripheral blood. The chain is built from TRBV28 and TRBJ2-5; a possible D gene is TRBD2 (5 bases). CDR3 sequence (DNA): TGTGCCAGCAGTTTATGGCCCGACGGGAAGACCCAGTACTTC. Amino acids: CASSLWPDGKTQYF.